One and the same sample provided the 32 T cell receptor beta chains below, sequenced in a study of beta chain features in type 1 diabetes. cDNA synthesis used the whole RNA isolate, giving expressed TCRB sequences. The table came from immunoSEQ multiplex PCR; TCRdb's copy has only in-frame clones and leaves some out. The sample yields under 450,000 clones, approximately 14% seen once. Sequencing was done on a sample of naive CD4+ T cells from blood. These receptors were taken from a man aged 25 to 45 in good health.

This sequence joins TRBV14 and TRBJ2-2; 8 bases match TRBD1. Trimming at V came to 4 bases and at J to 3 bases, leaving 10 bases not matched to a gene. Per the germline V gene, CDR1 is SGHDN and CDR2 is FVKESK. CDR3 length: 17 residues. The CDR3 sequence is CASSPRGRGLYTGELFF. The CDR3 DNA reads TGTGCCAGCAGCCCCCGAGGCAGGGGGCTGTACACCGGGGAGCTGTTTTTT.

The table lists this clone with a few counts. The J gene is TRBJ2-3, the V gene TRBV18; no clear D. This CDR3 is built from 16 residues. V was trimmed by 2 bases and J by 3 bases, leaving 15 bases between them. Germline CDR1 reads KGHSH; CDR2 reads LQKENI. The CDR3 DNA follows: TGTGCCAGCTCACCATTACCTACCGCCCGGACAGATACGCAGTATTTT. Translation: CASSPLPTARTDTQYF.

V gene TRBV7-8 combines with J gene TRBJ2-7; TRBD1 aligns across 10 bases. V gave up 1 base and J gave up 5 bases; unmatched junction bases: 5. The CDR3 totals 15 residues. Germline V CDR1 and CDR2: SGHVS, FQNEAQ. The CDR3 DNA is TGTGCCAGCAGCTTAGGCCGGGACAGGGGCCACGAGCAGTACTTC. Translating gives CASSLGRDRGHEQYF.

A few counts support this clone. The chain joins TRBV18 to TRBJ2-7; D not certain. V lost 5 bases and J 3 bases, leaving 11 bases between the germline ends. The CDR3 has 13 amino acids. Germline V gives CDR1 KGHSH, CDR2 LQKENI. CDR3 DNA: TGTGCCAGCTCATCGACGGACGGCTACGAGCAGTACGTC. This translates into CASSSTDGYEQYV.

The chain couples TRBV7-2 to TRBJ2-2; 7 bases agree with TRBD2. Germline CDR1 reads SGHTA; CDR2 reads FQGNSA. V lost 0 bases, J lost 0 bases, and 1 base stayed unmatched. This CDR3 region has 16 residues. CDR3 nucleotide sequence: TGTGCCAGCAGCTTAGCGGCGGGAGCGAACACCGGGGAGCTGTTTTTT. It encodes CASSLAAGANTGELFF.

This clone came up a few times. Written as DNA, the CDR3 is TGCGCCAGCAGCCAAGCACGCGCTAGCGGTACTTACGAGCAGTACTTC. Its translation is CASSQARASGTYEQYF. The chain carries TRBV4-3 and TRBJ2-7; 7 bases line up with TRBD2. Per the germline V gene, CDR1 is LGHNA and CDR2 is YSLEER. The V and J ends lost 1 base and 4 bases, in that order; junction bases with no gene match: 10. The CDR3 is made up of 16 amino acids.

This clone was recorded many times. This chain uses TRBV7-9 with TRBJ2-4; 11 bases fit TRBD1. The CDR3 is 14 residues long. From germline, CDR1 is SEHNR and CDR2 FQNEAQ (reference sequence). Trimming took 4 bases from V and 6 from J; bases not matched to a gene: 2. This CDR3 is CASSSGTGGNIQYF. CDR3 in DNA: TGTGCCAGCAGCTCAGGGACAGGGGGAAACATTCAGTACTTC.

This clone was observed a handful of times. This chain links TRBV15 with TRBJ2-7; TRBD2 might be the D (6 bases). The CDR3 is made up of 15 amino acids. Germline V CDR1 and CDR2: LNHNV, YYDKDF (reference sequence). Trimming left V 5 bases short and J 2 bases short, with 16 bases between. The CDR3 DNA follows: TGTGCCACCAGCCCCTTAGGACTACCACCCTACGAGCAGTACGTC. Its translation is CATSPLGLPPYEQYV.

The table lists this clone with a few counts. The chain couples TRBV18 to TRBJ2-7; TRBD1 aligns across 9 bases. V lost 4 bases to trimming and J lost 5 bases; unmatched junction nucleotides: 9. The CDR3 covers 15 residues. Germline CDR1 and CDR2: KGHSH and LQKENI. Here the CDR3 reads CASSQSYRGQDEQYF. CDR3 in DNA: TGTGCCAGCTCACAAAGTTACAGGGGGCAGGACGAGCAGTACTTC.

This clone was counted between two and nine times. The J gene is TRBJ2-3, the V gene TRBV13; no reliable D call. V lost 1 base and J 5 bases, leaving 19 bases between the germline ends. CDR1 PRHDT and CDR2 FYEKMQ come from the germline V gene (reference sequence). The CDR3 loop spans 17 amino acids. CDR3 loop: CASSLAYSLVSRDTQYF. The CDR3 coding sequence is TGTGCCAGCAGCTTAGCCTACTCTCTAGTCTCACGAGATACGCAGTATTTT.

V gene TRBV7-8 combines with J gene TRBJ2-3; 7 bases align to TRBD1. In germline, CDR1 is SGHVS, CDR2 FQNEAQ. This CDR3 is built from 15 residues. With 5 bases clipped from V and 0 bases from J, the junction kept 5 bases outside the gene matches. CDR3 residues: CASSEQGLSTDTQYF. CDR3 DNA: TGTGCCAGCAGCGAACAGGGGTTGAGCACAGATACGCAGTATTTT. Filled out from reference TRBV7-8 and TRBJ2-3, the complete variable domain reads GAGVSQSPRYKVAKRGQDVALRCDPISGHVSLFWYQQALGQGPEFLTYFQNEAQLDKSGLPSDRFFAERPEGSVSTLKIQRTQQEDSAVYLCASSEQGLSTDTQYFGPGTRLTVL.

This clone was found a few times. The chain has TRBV29-1 and TRBJ2-3; D may be TRBD1 (6 bases). Trimming removed 3 bases from V and 2 bases from J, with 9 bases in between. Germline CDR1 and CDR2: SQVTM and ANQGSEA. The CDR3 has 13 amino acids. CDR3 DNA: TGCAGCGTTGAGGGACACAACACAGATACGCAGTATTTT. Translating gives CSVEGHNTDTQYF.

V is TRBV5-1 and J is TRBJ2-1; 8 bases are shared with TRBD1. Germline V gives CDR1 SGHRS, CDR2 YFSETQ. With 3 bases clipped from V and 6 bases from J, the junction kept 14 bases outside the gene matches. This CDR3 contains 17 residues. CDR3 protein: CASSSRARTGYGNEQFF. As DNA, the CDR3 is TGCGCCAGCAGCTCACGGGCCCGGACAGGGTACGGCAATGAGCAGTTCTTC.

This clone has more than one count but fewer than ten. The rearrangement uses TRBV14 and TRBJ1-1; possible D gene TRBD1, 5 bases. From germline, CDR1 is SGHDN and CDR2 FVKESK. Trimming removed 4 bases at V and 8 bases at J, with 14 bases between. This CDR3 has 13 residues. The CDR3 here is CASSLDSILEAFF. In DNA form, the CDR3 reads TGTGCCAGCAGCCTTGACAGCATCCTAGAAGCTTTCTTT.

This clone was seen a few times. The V gene is TRBV18, the J gene TRBJ1-1; 7 nucleotides agree with TRBD1. The CDR3 is made up of 12 amino acids. Trimming took 8 bases from V and 0 from J; bases not matched to a gene: 0. CDR1 is KGHSH and CDR2 is LQKENI in the germline V gene. CDR3 coding DNA: TGTGCCAGCGGACAGGTGAACACTGAAGCTTTCTTT. The encoded protein is CASGQVNTEAFF. The variable domain in full, with the rest retrieved from reference TRBV18 and TRBJ1-1, is NAGVMQNPRHLVRRRGQEARLRCSPMKGHSHVYWYRQLPEEGLKFMVYLQKENIIDESGMPKERFSAEFPKEGPSILRIQQVVRGDSAAYFCASGQVNTEAFFGQGTRLTVV.

This clone was seen a handful of times. The rearrangement joins TRBV30 to TRBJ2-2, with no clear D. This CDR3 comprises 16 residues. The germline V and J ends were trimmed by 2 bases and 6 bases, with 19 bases remaining between them. From germline, CDR1 is GTSNPN and CDR2 SVGIG (reference sequence). This chain's CDR3 is CAWSFSSNIRSGELFF. The CDR3 DNA sequence: TGTGCCTGGAGTTTCTCCTCCAACATTAGGTCCGGGGAGCTGTTTTTT.

The rearrangement uses TRBV5-1 and TRBJ2-5, with 13 bases fitting TRBD2. Germline CDR1 is SGHRS and CDR2 is YFSETQ. J lost 0 bases, V lost 4 bases, and 6 bases had no gene match. This CDR3 has 17 residues. The CDR3 here is CASSAGLAGNYQETQYF. The DNA of the CDR3 is TGCGCCAGCAGCGCGGGACTAGCGGGAAACTACCAAGAGACCCAGTACTTC.

V is TRBV14 and J is TRBJ1-2; no reliable D call. This CDR3 is 13 amino acids long. Per the germline V gene, CDR1 is SGHDN and CDR2 is FVKESK. V gave up 2 bases and J gave up 4 bases, with 8 bases separating them. The CDR3 loop reads CASSQRQFYGYTF. For the CDR3, the DNA is TGTGCCAGCAGCCAAAGGCAGTTCTATGGCTACACCTTC.

The CDR3 region is CAWSEDRVYYGYTF. The CDR3 DNA is TGTGCCTGGAGTGAGGACAGGGTATACTATGGCTACACCTTC. This rearrangement joins TRBV30 to TRBJ1-2, with 8 bases that match TRBD1. V lost 1 base, J lost 3 bases, and 4 bases stayed unmatched. From germline, CDR1 is GTSNPN and CDR2 SVGIG (reference sequence). This CDR3 contains 14 residues.

This clone was detected a few times. The chain has TRBV15 and TRBJ1-2; D remains unclear. V dropped 0 bases and J dropped 8 bases, with 13 bases sitting between them. CDR1 and CDR2 (germline): LNHNV, YYDKDF (reference sequence). This CDR3 is 14 amino acids long. In DNA form, the CDR3 reads TGTGCCACCAGCAGAGAGTTCGCAGATCGAGGCTACACCTTC. Encoded protein: CATSREFADRGYTF.

The chain links TRBV11-1 to TRBJ2-1; D is unclear. The CDR3 totals 15 residues. Trimming cost V 6 bases and J 0 bases, with 12 bases left between them. Germline lookup yields CDR1 SGHAT and CDR2 FQDESV (reference sequence). The DNA of the CDR3 is TGTGCCAGCAGAAGGCAGCCTAGCTCCTACAATGAGCAGTTCTTC. Translating gives CASRRQPSSYNEQFF.

This chain links TRBV6-6 with TRBJ2-7, with 12 bases that match TRBD1. V shed 5 bases, J shed 6 bases, and the junction held 8 bases outside the gene matches. There are 15 residues in the CDR3. The germline CDR1 and CDR2 sequences are MNHNY and SVGAGI (reference sequence). The CDR3 here is CASSATGTGGLEQYF. CDR3 bases: TGTGCCAGCAGTGCAACCGGGACAGGGGGCCTCGAGCAGTACTTC.

This chain links TRBV19 with TRBJ2-5, with 7 bases fitting TRBD2. The CDR3 extends over 18 amino acids. In germline, CDR1 is LNHDA, CDR2 SQIVND (reference sequence). The ends lost 3 bases at V and 4 bases at J; junction bases unmatched: 17. The CDR3 DNA reads TGTGCCAGTAGTATGGGAACGACTAGCTGGGCTTCGGGAGAGACCCAGTACTTC. The encoded protein is CASSMGTTSWASGETQYF. Variable domain in full (rest from reference TRBV19 and TRBJ2-5): DGGITQSPKYLFRKEGQNVTLSCEQNLNHDAMYWYRQDPGQGLRLIYYSQIVNDFQKGDIAEGYSVSREKKESFPLTVTSAQKNPTAFYLCASSMGTTSWASGETQYFGPGTRLLVL.

This clone was found a few times. This chain joins TRBV7-2 and TRBJ2-1; D not resolved. Germline loops: CDR1 SGHTA, CDR2 FQGNSA. Deletions cut 2 bases from V and 9 bases from J, with 8 bases between. The CDR3 contains 12 residues. Here the CDR3 reads CASSLSPGEQFF. Here the CDR3 DNA reads TGTGCCAGCAGCTTAAGCCCCGGTGAGCAGTTCTTC. The full variable domain, rest sourced from reference TRBV7-2 and TRBJ2-1, is GAGVSQSPSNKVTEKGKDVELRCDPISGHTALYWYRQSLGQGLEFLIYFQGNSAPDKSGLPSDRFSAERTGGSVSTLTIQRTQQEDSAVYLCASSLSPGEQFFGPGTRLTVL.

The CDR3 DNA reads TGTGCCAGCAGCCGCTACAGGGGGCGCGAGCATGGCTACACCTTC. Residues: CASSRYRGREHGYTF. The chain employs TRBV14 and TRBJ1-2, with 9 bases fitting TRBD1. This CDR3 comprises 15 residues. Germline lookup yields CDR1 SGHDN and CDR2 FVKESK. J was trimmed by 6 bases and V by 4 bases; bases with no gene match: 9.

V and J are TRBV9 and TRBJ1-5, with TRBD1 as a possible D gene (5 bases). The germline gives CDR1 SGDLS, CDR2 YYNGEE. The V end was cut by 2 bases, the J end by 0 bases, with 12 bases between. The CDR3 is 16 residues long. CDR3 sequence (DNA): TGTGCCAGCAGCGTTACCCGGACAAATAGCAATCAGCCCCAGCATTTT. Encoded protein: CASSVTRTNSNQPQHF.

The chain uses TRBV6-1 and TRBJ1-6; unclear D gene. The V end lost 4 bases, the J end lost 5 bases, and 6 bases lay between the germline ends. The CDR3 is 13 amino acids. The V gene's germline CDR1 is MNHNS and CDR2 SASEGT. CDR3 region: CASSARDNSPLHF. The CDR3 DNA sequence: TGTGCCAGCAGTGCGAGGGATAATTCACCCCTCCACTTT.

The sample holds a few counts of this clone. The chain links TRBV7-2 to TRBJ2-1, with 12 bases fitting TRBD2. CDR1 and CDR2 from the germline V gene are SGHTA and FQGNSA. V shed 5 bases and J 0 bases; nucleotides not matched to a gene: 5. CDR3 length equals 17 residues. CDR3 sequence reads: CASSIGLAGLSYNEQFF. DNA of the CDR3: TGTGCCAGCAGCATCGGACTAGCGGGACTCTCCTACAATGAGCAGTTCTTC. The full variable domain, completed using reference TRBV7-2 and TRBJ2-1, is GAGVSQSPSNKVTEKGKDVELRCDPISGHTALYWYRQSLGQGLEFLIYFQGNSAPDKSGLPSDRFSAERTGGSVSTLTIQRTQQEDSAVYLCASSIGLAGLSYNEQFFGPGTRLTVL.

The rearrangement uses TRBV11-2 and TRBJ2-7, with D possibly matching TRBD1 (6 bases). V was pared by 5 bases and J by 0 bases, with 14 bases between. CDR1 SGHAT and CDR2 FQNNGV come from the germline V gene. The CDR3 totals 15 residues. The CDR3, as DNA: TGTGCCAGCAGCCCTTCGAGGGGGAGCTCCTACGAGCAGTACTTC. Translated, it gives CASSPSRGSSYEQYF.

This clone came up a few times. This CDR3 is CASSVQAGEQYF. CDR3 sequence (DNA): TGTGCCAGCAGCGTACAGGCTGGCGAGCAGTACTTC. The chain has TRBV9 and TRBJ2-7; D ambiguous. CDR3 size: 12 residues. V was pared by 1 base and J by 6 bases, with 8 bases between. Germline-derived CDR1 and CDR2 are SGDLS and YYNGEE.

This clone was counted only a few times. V and J are TRBV15 and TRBJ1-3; D is undetermined. Trimming left V 5 bases short and J 2 bases short, with 1 base between. From germline, CDR1 is LNHNV and CDR2 YYDKDF (reference sequence). The CDR3 has 11 amino acids. In DNA, the CDR3 is TGTGCCACCAGCGCTGGAAACACCATATATTTT. It yields the protein CATSAGNTIYF.

This clone was picked up a small number of times. The V call is TRBV7-2, the J call TRBJ2-3; TRBD2 aligns across 9 bases. The trim removed 6 bases at V and 5 bases at J, leaving 9 bases unmatched. Germline V gives CDR1 SGHTA, CDR2 FQGNSA. The CDR3 is made up of 15 amino acids. CDR3 DNA sequence: TGTGCCAGCAGTTTAAGGGCAGCGGGGGGAGATACGCAGTATTTT. Amino acids: CASSLRAAGGDTQYF.